Following are 22 T cell receptor beta chains from one sample sequenced in a study of shared clonotypes between healthy human individuals. Sequencing was performed with immunoSEQ multiplex PCR; in TCRdb, only in-frame clones are kept and a portion is missing. The repertoire has 2 million to 2.5 million clones, 85% to 95% of them found once; the top ten carry around 1.7%. CD45RO-negative, CCR7-selected cells formed the naive CD8 fraction, which excluded terminally differentiated effector memory CD45RA+ cells. Sequencing was carried out using naive CD8+ T cells from PBMCs. Source of these receptors: a man aged 18 to 29 in good health. Some clones in this sample may be carry-over from other donors' samples.

This clone was counted between two and nine times. This chain joins TRBV27 and TRBJ1-4, with D unresolved. The V end lost 5 bases, the J end lost 7 bases, and 17 bases lay between the germline ends. Germline V gene data show CDR1 as MNHEY and CDR2 as SMNVEV (reference sequence). This CDR3 is 15 amino acids long. The CDR3 reads CASSLQEAGREKLFF. In nucleotides, the CDR3 is TGTGCCAGCAGTCTCCAGGAGGCAGGACGTGAAAAACTGTTTTTT.

The chain combines TRBV27 with TRBJ2-7; no definite D call. Deletions cut 8 bases from V and 6 bases from J, with 14 bases between. The germline CDR1 and CDR2 sequences are MNHEY and SMNVEV (reference sequence). CDR3 size: 12 residues. The CDR3 reads CASGTQWFEQYF. DNA for the CDR3: TGTGCCAGCGGAACTCAATGGTTCGAGCAGTACTTC.

A word on this clone: The sample carries other DNA sequences with the same CDR3. The rearrangement joins TRBV2 to TRBJ2-7; D may correspond to TRBD1 or TRBD2 (5 bases each). V shed 8 bases and J shed 3 bases, with 5 bases lying between them. Germline-derived CDR1 and CDR2 are SNHLY and FYNNEI. This CDR3 is 10 amino acids long. In DNA form, the CDR3 reads TGTGCCAGCGGGGGCTACGAGCAGTACTTC. This gives the protein CASGGYEQYF.

V is TRBV2 and J is TRBJ2-3; D is possibly TRBD2 (5 bases). The CDR3 spans 13 residues. The germline gives CDR1 SNHLY, CDR2 FYNNEI. With 2 bases removed from V and 3 bases from J, the gap between germline ends came to 6 bases. The CDR3 DNA is TGTGCCAGCAGTGAACGGGAAACAGATACGCAGTATTTT. It is translated as CASSERETDTQYF.

The V call is TRBV27, the J call TRBJ2-7, with 9 bases that match TRBD2. The ends lost 2 bases at V and 3 bases at J; junction bases unmatched: 5. CDR1 and CDR2 from the germline V gene are MNHEY and SMNVEV (reference sequence). The length of the CDR3 is 15 residues. CDR3 amino acids: CASSLKASGNYEQYF. The CDR3 nucleotides read TGTGCCAGCAGTTTAAAGGCTAGCGGGAACTACGAGCAGTACTTC.

The chain joins TRBV27 to TRBJ2-1; D perhaps matches TRBD2 (5 bases). V was pared by 0 bases and J by 7 bases, with 16 bases between. The germline V gene has CDR1 MNHEY and CDR2 SMNVEV (reference sequence). This CDR3 has 16 amino acids. This CDR3 is CASSLSLDSSLNEQFF. In nucleotides, the CDR3 is TGTGCCAGCAGTTTATCCTTGGACTCATCCCTTAATGAGCAGTTCTTC.

The CDR3, as DNA: TGTGCCAGCAGCCCTCAGATAAGCTCCTACAATGAGCAGTTCTTC. It encodes CASSPQISSYNEQFF. The rearrangement uses TRBV9 and TRBJ2-1; D is undetermined. The CDR3 has 15 amino acids. Germline assignment: CDR1 SGDLS and CDR2 YYNGEE. Trimming stripped 4 bases from V and 0 bases from J, with 11 bases between.

The chain has TRBV29-1 and TRBJ2-1, with D hard to call. Germline assignment: CDR1 SQVTM and CDR2 ANQGSEA. V lost 1 base and J 0 bases, leaving 10 bases between the germline ends. This CDR3 is 15 amino acids long. The CDR3 region has the DNA TGCAGCGTTGAAGTCGGTTTAAGCTCCTACAATGAGCAGTTCTTC. Translation gives CSVEVGLSSYNEQFF.

The rearrangement links TRBV9 to TRBJ1-5, with D perhaps matching TRBD1 (5 bases). Germline V gene data show CDR1 as SGDLS and CDR2 as YYNGEE. The CDR3 is 18 amino acids. The V end lost 0 bases, the J end lost 0 bases, and 16 bases lay between the germline ends. This chain's CDR3 is CASSVGADSVYSNQPQHF. CDR3 bases: TGTGCCAGCAGCGTAGGGGCAGACAGCGTCTATAGCAATCAGCCCCAGCATTTT.

The genes are TRBV5-1 and TRBJ2-2; 8 bases agree with TRBD1. Germline V gene data show CDR1 as SGHRS and CDR2 as YFSETQ. The V segment lost 0 bases and the J segment 3 bases; nucleotides outside the gene matches: 10. The CDR3 loop spans 18 amino acids. The CDR3 DNA reads as TGCGCCAGCAGCTTGGCAATTTCCCGGACAGGGTACACCGGGGAGCTGTTTTTT. Translated, it gives CASSLAISRTGYTGELFF. The variable domain in full, with the rest retrieved from reference TRBV5-1 and TRBJ2-2, is KAGVTQTPRYLIKTRGQQVTLSCSPISGHRSVSWYQQTPGQGLQFLFEYFSETQRNKGNFPGRFSGRQFSNSRSEMNVSTLELGDSALYLCASSLAISRTGYTGELFFGEGSRLTVL.

The chain employs TRBV19 and TRBJ1-3, with a weak D call TRBD1 (5 bases). CDR3 length equals 13 residues. V was pared by 8 bases and J by 4 bases, with 12 bases between. CDR1 is LNHDA, CDR2 SQIVND, per germline (reference sequence). The CDR3, as DNA: TGTGCCAGTCGGGCCAGGGCCGGAAACACCATATATTTT. Its protein is CASRARAGNTIYF.

The V call is TRBV4-1, the J call TRBJ2-2, with 12 positions matching TRBD1. Germline V gene lookup returns CDR1 MGHRA and CDR2 YSYEKL. This CDR3 has 15 amino acids. Unmatched junction bases numbered 2, after V lost 4 bases and J lost 5 bases. CDR3 sequence (DNA): TGCGCCAGCAGCCTGGGACAGGGGGCTACCGGGGAGCTGTTTTTT. It yields the protein CASSLGQGATGELFF.

J is TRBJ1-1 and V is TRBV30; D is unclear. The CDR3 spans 11 residues. Trimming took off 0 bases at V and 11 bases at J, with 10 bases between the two ends. Germline V gene data show CDR1 as GTSNPN and CDR2 as SVGIG (reference sequence). Here the CDR3 reads CAWSVGVGAFF. DNA of the CDR3: TGTGCCTGGAGTGTTGGGGTGGGGGCTTTCTTT.

In regard to this clone: The sample holds other DNA sequences that translate to the same CDR3. The chain couples TRBV9 to TRBJ2-3; 8 bases fit TRBD2. J lost 2 bases, V lost 0 bases, and 2 bases had no gene match. This CDR3 has 15 amino acids. Germline V gene data show CDR1 as SGDLS and CDR2 as YYNGEE. CDR3 coding DNA: TGTGCCAGCAGCGTAGGAGCGGGAGACACAGATACGCAGTATTTT. Translating it yields CASSVGAGDTDTQYF.

This chain joins TRBV13 and TRBJ2-1; TRBD1 aligns across 9 bases. The germline gives CDR1 PRHDT, CDR2 FYEKMQ (reference sequence). The V and J ends lost 1 base and 0 bases, in that order; junction bases with no gene match: 10. The CDR3 loop spans 19 amino acids. The CDR3 nucleotides are TGTGCCAGCAGCTTAGTTAGCTGGACAGGGGAAATCTCCTACAATGAGCAGTTCTTC. Translation gives CASSLVSWTGEISYNEQFF.

Notes on this clone: Other DNA variants within this sample encode the same CDR3. The chain employs TRBV27 and TRBJ2-1, with D perhaps matching TRBD2 (6 bases). The CDR3 sequence is 15 residues long. Per germline, CDR1 MNHEY and CDR2 SMNVEV (reference sequence). The V end lost 2 bases, the J end lost 0 bases, and 8 bases lay between the germline ends. CDR3: CASSLGAGSYNEQFF. DNA for the CDR3: TGTGCCAGCAGTTTAGGAGCGGGCTCCTACAATGAGCAGTTCTTC.

V and J are TRBV2 and TRBJ2-7; D may be TRBD1 or TRBD2 (5 bases each). CDR3 length: 15 residues. Trimming pared 1 base from V and 3 bases from J, leaving 13 bases between. Germline CDR1 reads SNHLY; CDR2 reads FYNNEI. The CDR3 protein is CASSEVPGPLYEQYF. The DNA of the CDR3 is TGTGCCAGCAGTGAAGTTCCGGGACCCCTCTACGAGCAGTACTTC.

This chain links TRBV7-9 with TRBJ2-7, with 7 nucleotides matching TRBD1. Germline V gene lookup returns CDR1 SEHNR and CDR2 FQNEAQ (reference sequence). CDR3 length: 11 amino acids. The V gene end was trimmed by 5 bases and the J gene end by 12 bases; junction bases not matched to a gene: 7. The CDR3 DNA reads as TGTGCCAGCAGCGACGACAGGGCGCTGTACTTC. It encodes CASSDDRALYF.

This chain links TRBV7-3 with TRBJ2-1; D assignment may be TRBD1 or TRBD2 (5 bases each). Trimming took 4 bases from V and 7 from J, leaving 5 bases between them. The germline gives CDR1 SGHTA, CDR2 FQGTGA. This CDR3 has 11 amino acids. DNA of the CDR3: TGTGCCAGCAGCTGGGGGAATGAGCAGTTCTTC. It yields the protein CASSWGNEQFF.

The chain has TRBV19 and TRBJ1-5; 7 bases are a match to TRBD1. With 2 bases clipped from V and 6 bases from J, the junction kept 4 bases outside the gene matches. This CDR3 contains 14 residues. Germline-derived CDR1 and CDR2 are LNHDA and SQIVND (reference sequence). The CDR3 coding sequence is TGTGCCAGTAGTATACTGACAGGGTTTCAGCCCCAGCATTTT. Its protein product is CASSILTGFQPQHF.

Note on this clone: This sample also contains other DNA sequences that code for the same CDR3. The V and J genes are TRBV28 and TRBJ2-7; possible D gene TRBD2, 5 bases. Germline assignment: CDR1 MDHEN and CDR2 SYDVKM. V lost 5 bases to trimming and J lost 7 bases, with 12 bases between them. This CDR3 is 12 amino acids long. CDR3 sequence reads: CASSSPRGEQYF. The CDR3 nucleotides read TGTGCCAGCAGTAGCCCTCGAGGGGAGCAGTACTTC.

This sequence joins TRBV14 and TRBJ2-1, with 7 bases that match TRBD1. This CDR3 has 13 residues. Germline values: CDR1 SGHDN, CDR2 FVKESK. With V trimmed by 2 bases and J by 9 bases, 4 bases remained unmatched. The CDR3 region is CASSQQQGSEQFF. The CDR3 DNA reads as TGTGCCAGCAGCCAACAACAGGGGAGTGAGCAGTTCTTC.